The present T cell receptor beta chain was sequenced within a study of T cells in Graves' hyperthyroidism and ophthalmopathy (dated by TCRdb to between 2018 and 2021). At the level of the whole study: Peripheral blood samples were taken at the time of initial diagnosis, prior to any treatment. To identify TCR V-J signatures that set the groups apart, the researchers used a discovery cohort of 95 to 100 patients, made up of roughly 45 with Graves' ophthalmopathy and some 55 with stable Graves' hyperthyroidism. Prospective prediction of ophthalmopathy was tested in an independent validation cohort consisting of under 20 hyperthyroidism patients and around 17 patients who later progressed to ophthalmopathy. The approximately 100 discovery patients were randomly divided into training and test sets at a 7:3 ratio. In addition, the study compared T-cell repertoires in thyroid tissue and in blood from six Graves' hyperthyroidism patients. After blood sampling, hyperthyroidism patients were treated with methimazole at a starting dose of 30 mg daily, and ophthalmopathy patients were treated with high-dose intravenous methylprednisolone. The paper describes TCR Vbeta CDR3 sequencing of 135 peripheral blood samples, made up of around 41 ophthalmopathy patients, roughly 75 hyperthyroidism patients and 17 progressor patients. Beyond this particular receptor, the publication reports: During validation, the model predicted progression to ophthalmopathy a median of approximately 6 months ahead of onset, with almost 71% sensitivity and about 75% specificity. Ophthalmopathy was separated from stable hyperthyroidism by a 13 V-J signature model, with over 85% sensitivity and roughly 81% specificity obtained in cross-validation and 80%/75% obtained in testing. No statistical method was used to set the sample size in advance, and investigators knew the group allocation. Most expanded thyroid clonotypes (frequency above 0.001) were also found in blood, which suggests that blood repertoires may mirror thyroid immune responses.

This clonotype was seen a handful of times. Its antigen remains undetermined. Per-nucleotide qualities are absent, and no much larger clonotype sits a single base away. TCR beta CDR3 regions were amplified from RNA transcripts. A first-round RT-PCR of the TCR CDR3 used the HTBI primer set with the Qiagen OneStep RT-PCR kit. Libraries were constructed in a second round of multiplex PCR, after which size selection and purification were carried out. The libraries were sequenced on an Illumina HiSeq2000 using paired-end 100 bp reads. Under the source paper's analysis protocol: SOAPnuke was used to process the raw data, with reads discarded if the reads contained adapters or uncalled bases, had a mean Phred below 15, or lacked an exact constant-primer or identifier match. COPE v1.2.5 was used to merge the high-quality paired reads, and each unique nucleotide sequence was defined as a clonotype. MiTCR v1.1 was used to align clonotypes to the IMGT TRBV, TRBD and TRBJ reference segments. The analysis was restricted to V-J combinations with a frequency above 0.0001, which together covered roughly 99% of the repertoires. The TCS score was defined as the ratio of F50 (clonal expansion) to E x V (chaos), calculated using BLOSUM62-based TCRdist between CDR3 peptides within each V-J. Welch's t-statistics and random forest reduced just over 500 V-J features to around 14, which were used in a naive Bayes classifier (R e1071). In TCRdb, the public reads were trimmed at Q25 with fastp and aligned with MiXCR, with productive beta chains retained. For every CDR3 protein sequence, its rows merge into one entry that carries the most common genes and DNA. TCRdb, not the authors, supplied the V and J calls. For this sample there are 330,000 or so distinct CDR3 sequences; roughly 19% appear just once. The ten largest clones capture less than 40% of the sample.

A distance of 15 bases separates the germline ends of V and J, which lose 1 base and 0 bases respectively. For CDR1 and CDR2, the germline V gene (reference sequence) lists LGHDT and YNNKEL. From the cysteine up to the phenylalanine, the CDR3 has a length of 17 residues. Only the CDR3 part of the read is kept: 51 bases, read in frame from the first base. In the ophthalmopathy patients, disease was moderately to severely active, with a Clinical Activity Score of 3 or more, a NOSPECS grade of 4 or more, and a duration of less than 3 months. Any patient with an uncontrolled infection, another autoimmune disease, pregnancy or lactation was excluded. Clinical symptoms, serum thyroxine and TRAb, thyroid ultrasound, and orbital computed tomography formed the basis for the diagnoses. Ficoll-Paque density gradient centrifugation was used to isolate PBMCs from around 10 ml of fresh peripheral blood. Total RNA was extracted with Trizol reagent, and quality was checked on an Agilent 2100 Bioanalyzer.

This TCR was sampled from a man over 45 with Graves' ophthalmopathy. The chain couples TRBV3-1 to TRBJ1-1; a tentative D match to TRBD1 spans 5 bases. The sequenced sample was blood. In nucleotide form, the sequence is TGTGCCAGCAGCCAAGTCAGTACAGGAAGGTTGAACACTGAAGCTTTCTTT. It specifies CASSQVSTGRLNTEAFF. Reference TRBV3-1 and TRBJ1-1 genes cover what lies past the CDR3, so the full variable domain is DTAVSQTPKYLVTQMGNDKSIKCEQNLGHDTMYWYKQDSKKFLKIMFSYNNKELIINETVPNRFSPKSPDKAHLNLHINSLELGDSAVYFCASSQVSTGRLNTEAFFGQGTRLTVV.